This T cell receptor beta chain appears in the sequencing data of a study of vaccination and CD4 T cells after COVID-19. In its sample, this clonotype was seen a few times. What it binds is unknown. As for treatment: roughly 11-day PBMC culture with coronavirus spike peptide pools or control peptides (ViraFEST assay). ViraFEST sequenced TCRs after peptide-pool expansion of antigen-specific T cells. Peptide pools at about 9.7 ug/ml and IL-2 at about 10 IU/ml were added to cultures of a few million PBMCs per well. CDR3 size: 15 residues. V lost 3 bases to trimming and J lost 1 base, with 10 bases between them. Germline CDR1 and CDR2: MNHNS and SASEGT. At the Johns Hopkins FTIC core, DNA taken from cultured CD4+ T cells was sequenced by way of the Oncomine TCR Beta short-read assay. TCRdb itself ran the PCR reads through MiXCR, one entry per CDR3 protein. The sample lists more than 15,000 distinct CDR3 sequences, approximately 40% seen once, with roughly 13% in the top ten.

The sequencing input was CD4+ T cells from blood, cultured in vitro. The rearrangement uses TRBV6-1 and TRBJ1-3; D not resolved. The receptor was derived from a human donor who had recovered from COVID-19. The CDR3 protein is CASSDRSRSGNTIYF. The CDR3 bases are TGTGCCAGCAGTGACAGGTCTCGTTCTGGAAACACCATATATTTT.